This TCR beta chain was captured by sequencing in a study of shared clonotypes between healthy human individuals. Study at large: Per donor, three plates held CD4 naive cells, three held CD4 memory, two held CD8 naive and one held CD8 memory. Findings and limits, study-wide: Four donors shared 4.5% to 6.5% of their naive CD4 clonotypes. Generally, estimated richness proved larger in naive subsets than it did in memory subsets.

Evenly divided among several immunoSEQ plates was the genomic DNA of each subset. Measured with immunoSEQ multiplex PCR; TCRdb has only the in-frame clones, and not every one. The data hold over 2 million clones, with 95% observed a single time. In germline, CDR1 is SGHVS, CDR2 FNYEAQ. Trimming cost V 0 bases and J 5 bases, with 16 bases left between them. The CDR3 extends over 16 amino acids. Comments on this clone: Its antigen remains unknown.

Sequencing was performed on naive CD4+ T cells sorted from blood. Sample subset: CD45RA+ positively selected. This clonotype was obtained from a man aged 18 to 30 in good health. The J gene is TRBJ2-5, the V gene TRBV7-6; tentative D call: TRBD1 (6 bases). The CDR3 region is CASSLALTGRGETQYF. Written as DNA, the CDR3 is TGTGCCAGCAGCTTAGCGCTCACAGGGAGAGGGGAGACCCAGTACTTC.